This T cell receptor beta chain was found in a study of shared clonotypes between healthy human individuals (dated by TCRdb to about 2020). In terms of the full investigation: The cohort comprised a couple of women and a few men aged 18 to 49 years. To estimate repertoire size and how much clonotypes are shared between individuals, the study performed deep sequencing of blood TCR repertoires from roughly five healthy adults. Leukapheresis yielded between about 0.9 and 9 billion PBMCs per donor. For each donor, CD4 naive and CD4 memory were each run on three plates, CD8 naive on two plates, and CD8 memory on one plate. To increase sequencing depth and limit assay-specific biases, TCR repertoire library preparation and sequencing were carried out by different laboratories using diverse techniques. Here is what the overall study found, with its caveats: Rarefaction of sorted-subset datasets indicated incomplete sequencing despite the large sequencing depth. Pairwise subsampling led to the expectation that sequencing depth would affect the degree of clonotype sharing among donors. The genetic and exposure-history diversity represented was limited by the small number of donors. About 5% of naive CD4, 3.5% of naive CD8, around 2.3% of memory CD4, and roughly 0.4% of memory CD8 clonotypes were shared across a handful of donors. Higher generation probabilities were observed for clonotypes shared by all four sorted-subset donors than for non-shared clonotypes. Larger estimated clonotype richness was generally found for naive subsets than for memory subsets. Sampling was restricted to blood, and TCR repertoires in tissue are likely to differ from TCR repertoires in blood.

The CDR3 contains 14 residues, cysteine and phenylalanine counted. Left in the record is the CDR3 DNA by itself, 42 bases read in frame from the first base. From the germline V gene, CDR1 is SGHDT and CDR2 is YYEEEE. Trimming accounts for 7 bases at V and 8 bases at J, while the number of junction bases matched to no gene is 10. Notes on this clone: What this receptor recognizes is not known. No much larger clone is present one base from it, and per-base qualities are unavailable.

CD8 naive samples consisted of CD45RO-negative cells that were positively selected for CCR7, yielding a CD45RA+CCR7+ population without TemRA cells. The donors were healthy, HIV-negative adults who had no recently reported acute infections or vaccinations. Every donor was a Caucasian adult residing in Nashville, Tennessee, USA. After blood collection by leukapheresis, PBMCs were isolated using Ficoll-Histopaque density gradient centrifugation and then cryopreserved in the vapor phase of liquid nitrogen. Analytical flow cytometry was used to check the purity and quantity of every magnetically sorted T cell population. Genomic DNA was isolated from each sorted fraction and quantified by UV absorbance on a Nanodrop 2000c. TCR CDR3 regions were amplified from genomic DNA by multiplex PCR using the deep immunoSEQ assay. Genomic DNA extracted from each cell subset was distributed evenly over all wells of several immunoSEQ 96-well plates, and each plate served as one replicate. For sorted subsets, each replicate PCR was loaded with 200 ng genomic DNA, equivalent to approximately 27,000 T cell genomes. Purified libraries were measured with a Qubit 3.0 fluorometer, size-checked on a Bioanalyzer 2100, and measured again with the KAPA Library Quantification kit. Each immunoSEQ 96-well plate was sequenced on its own single-read 150-cycle Illumina NextSeq 550 flow cell. The study's processing was this. Because only junctional sequences without quality scores were contained in the immunoSEQ output, filtering matching that applied to full-length reads could not be performed. Sequences were annotated with PyIR, a Python wrapper for IgBLAST v1.9, using IMGT germline references to assign V/J genes and CDR3. Reads were removed for weak V/J assignments (E-value above 1e-6), missing CDR3, stop codons, out-of-frame junctions, or ambiguous translated residues. V3J clonotypes were defined as sequences sharing an identical inferred V gene, J gene, and CDR3 amino acid sequence. To compute the percentage overlap between repertoires, the number of shared unique clonotypes was divided by the size of the smaller repertoire. RTK rarefaction, the Chao1 estimator, and Recon v2.1 estimates of unobserved clonotypes were used to assess repertoire richness. Generation probabilities were computed with OLGA for all TCRbeta clonotypes obtained by the gDNA method from a handful of donors. In TCRdb, the immuneACCESS table is reduced to in-frame sequences with V and J assigned. These tables do not hold every clone; where another copy was compared, an unresolved V gene accounts for under half, and the others remain unexplained. V and J calls and clone size are given by that table; D and trimming were obtained from the DNA. The sample table contains millions of clones; only one count was recorded for less than 95% of them. The leading ten clones occupy approximately 1.2% of the sample.

The rearranged segments are TRBV5-6 and TRBJ1-4; TRBD1 fits 8 bases in the junction. The sequenced sample consisted of naive CD8+ T cells sorted from blood. In the paper's terms, the cell subset or site label means: CD45RA+CCR7+. This TCR was recovered from a man younger than 30 in good health. The CDR3 has the sequence CASRFTGGEEKLFF. The DNA sequence is TGTGCCAGCCGTTTTACAGGGGGGGAAGAAAAACTGTTTTTT.